The 8 T cell receptor beta chains presented below share a single source sample, sequenced in a study of shared clonotypes between healthy human individuals. The repertoire was sequenced with immunoSEQ multiplex PCR; TCRdb's copy has only in-frame clones and lacks some. The profile shows over a million clones, roughly 97% of them singletons. Sequences were obtained from naive CD4+ T cells sorted from blood. The subset is: CD45RA+ positively selected. Receptors originate from a man aged 30 to 39 in good health.

This rearrangement joins TRBV5-4 to TRBJ2-6, with D hard to call. The CDR3 consists of 15 residues. With 1 base removed from V and 2 bases from J, the gap between germline ends came to 7 bases. Germline-derived CDR1 and CDR2 are SGHNT and YYREEE (reference sequence). CDR3 residues: CASSLRTAGANVLTF. CDR3 sequence (DNA): TGTGCCAGCAGCTTGAGGACGGCTGGGGCCAACGTCCTGACTTTC.

This clone has only one observation. This chain links TRBV27 with TRBJ2-2; 13 nucleotides line up with TRBD2. V was clipped by 5 bases and J by 5 bases; unmatched bases: 5. This CDR3 is built from 16 residues. Germline CDR1 MNHEY, CDR2 SMNVEV (reference sequence). CDR3 DNA sequence: TGTGCCAGCAGTCACCCACTAGCGGGAGGGACCGGGGAGCTGTTTTTT. Residues: CASSHPLAGGTGELFF.

The V and J genes are TRBV6-1 and TRBJ2-7, with TRBD2 as a possible D gene (7 bases). Germline V lookup: CDR1 MNHNS, CDR2 SASEGT. The CDR3 has 15 residues. The V and J ends lost 2 bases and 2 bases respectively, with 13 bases between them. As DNA, the CDR3 is TGTGCCAGCAGTGAAAAGCGGGACACTACCTACGAGCAGTACTTC. Its translation: CASSEKRDTTYEQYF.

The chain combines TRBV5-1 with TRBJ2-2, with D possibly TRBD2 on 5 matching bases. The germline V gene has CDR1 SGHRS and CDR2 YFSETQ. CDR3 length equals 16 residues. Deletions cut 0 bases from V and 5 bases from J, with 14 bases between. The CDR3 DNA is TGCGCCAGCAGCTTGGGTGGACGGGAAGGTACCGGGGAGCTGTTTTTT. It yields the protein CASSLGGREGTGELFF.

Points on this clone: Other DNA sequences from this sample encode an identical CDR3 as well. The rearrangement links TRBV2 to TRBJ2-5; D could derive from TRBD1 or TRBD2 (5 bases each). The germline gives CDR1 SNHLY, CDR2 FYNNEI. The CDR3 is 14 residues long. V was cut by 4 bases and J by 0 bases, with 9 bases left in between. The CDR3 here is CASSAGTYQETQYF. CDR3 in DNA: TGTGCCAGCAGTGCGGGGACGTACCAAGAGACCCAGTACTTC.

J is TRBJ2-1 and V is TRBV18; 8 nucleotides line up with TRBD2. This CDR3 has 14 amino acids. CDR1 and CDR2 from the germline V gene are KGHSH and LQKENI. The V and J ends lost 4 bases and 5 bases, in that order; junction bases with no gene match: 4. CDR3 in amino acids: CASSLIAGNNEQFF. CDR3 in DNA: TGTGCCAGCTCACTAATAGCGGGAAACAATGAGCAGTTCTTC.

This sequence joins TRBV19 and TRBJ1-1; no firm D call. Looked up from germline, CDR1 is LNHDA and CDR2 is SQIVND (reference sequence). The CDR3 spans 11 residues. Trimming cost V 7 bases and J 6 bases, with 9 bases left between them. The CDR3 is CASTFNPEAFF. CDR3 DNA sequence: TGTGCCAGTACCTTCAACCCTGAAGCTTTCTTT.

The chain employs TRBV9 and TRBJ1-1, with TRBD1 matching over 7 bases. The CDR3 totals 15 residues. The J segment lost 1 base and the V segment lost 1 base, leaving 4 bases of the junction unmatched. CDR1 is SGDLS, CDR2 YYNGEE, per germline. The CDR3 region is CASSVKGAWNTEAFF. DNA for the CDR3: TGTGCCAGCAGCGTAAAGGGGGCTTGGAACACTGAAGCTTTCTTT.